A single sample gave rise to the 11 T cell receptor beta chains below, sequenced in a study of control samples from healthy donors and cancer patients. Measured with immunoSEQ multiplex PCR; TCRdb has only the in-frame clones, and not every one. This table has under 200,000 clones, roughly 91% appearing once. The sequencing input was blood. All receptors come from a woman aged 25 to 45 in good health.

The chain couples TRBV5-6 to TRBJ1-5, with D maybe TRBD1 (5 bases). In germline, CDR1 is SGHDT, CDR2 YYEEEE. Trimming took 1 base from V and 2 from J, leaving 10 bases between them. The CDR3 runs 15 residues. The CDR3 loop is CASSLRQGGNQPQHF. Written as DNA, the CDR3 is TGTGCCAGCAGCTTGAGGCAGGGAGGCAATCAGCCCCAGCATTTT.

The rearrangement links TRBV7-2 to TRBJ2-2, with D possibly matching TRBD2 (5 bases). Deletions cut 5 bases from V and 1 base from J, with 8 bases between. CDR1 is SGHTA and CDR2 is FQGNSA in the germline V gene. The CDR3 sequence is 14 residues long. The DNA for the CDR3 is TGTGCCAGCAGCCGGACTGGGAACACCGGGGAGCTGTTTTTT. Amino acids: CASSRTGNTGELFF.

The chain is built from TRBV27 and TRBJ2-7; the D is unclear. The germline V gene has CDR1 MNHEY and CDR2 SMNVEV (reference sequence). This CDR3 has 14 amino acids. Trimming pared 0 bases from V and 2 bases from J, leaving 8 bases between. The CDR3 DNA reads as TGTGCCAGCAGTTTATCCAGGTCAACCTACGAGCAGTACTTC. Its protein product is CASSLSRSTYEQYF.

The J gene is TRBJ2-3, the V gene TRBV7-2; D not certain. Trimming took 1 base from V and 4 from J, leaving 3 bases between them. CDR1 and CDR2 (germline): SGHTA, FQGNSA. The CDR3 has 12 residues. The CDR3 sequence: CASSLVPDTQYF. CDR3 bases: TGTGCCAGCAGCTTAGTCCCAGATACGCAGTATTTT.

The chain has TRBV11-2 and TRBJ1-1; weak D call: TRBD1 (5 bases). With 1 base removed from V and 4 bases from J, the gap between germline ends came to 7 bases. CDR1 and CDR2 from the germline V gene are SGHAT and FQNNGV. The CDR3 loop spans 13 amino acids. The CDR3 DNA follows: TGTGCCAGCAGCTTAGGACAGTCCACTGAAGCTTTCTTT. It codes for CASSLGQSTEAFF.

V usage is TRBV10-1 and J usage is TRBJ2-4; 9 nucleotides agree with TRBD1. This CDR3 has 14 residues. The junction had 10 bases not matched to a gene; V was cut back by 0 bases and J by 16 bases. Germline values: CDR1 WNHNN, CDR2 SYGVQD (reference sequence). Here the CDR3 DNA reads TGCGCCAGCAGTGAGTCCGGGACAGGGAACATTCGATACTTC. As protein: CASSESGTGNIRYF.

The chain recombines TRBV5-5 with TRBJ2-1; D remains ambiguous. Trimming removed 0 bases from V and 2 bases from J, with 9 bases in between. The germline CDR1 and CDR2 sequences are SGHKS and YYEKEE (reference sequence). The CDR3 totals 15 residues. The CDR3 DNA reads TGTGCCAGCAGCTTGGAGGACCAGGCCTACAATGAGCAGTTCTTC. The encoded protein is CASSLEDQAYNEQFF.

V and J are TRBV6-5 and TRBJ2-1; 8 bases line up with TRBD2. Germline V gene sequence: CDR1 MNHEY, CDR2 SVGAGI. The V segment lost 2 bases and the J segment 3 bases; nucleotides outside the gene matches: 0. The CDR3 runs to 14 residues. The CDR3 reads CASSYREGYNEQFF. The CDR3 DNA sequence: TGTGCCAGCAGTTACCGGGAGGGCTACAATGAGCAGTTCTTC.

The gene calls are TRBV5-4 and TRBJ1-2; D is unresolved. Trimming cost V 4 bases and J 2 bases, with 9 bases left between them. The CDR3 covers 13 residues. Looked up from germline, CDR1 is SGHNT and CDR2 is YYREEE (reference sequence). DNA of the CDR3: TGTGCCAGCAGCCGGAACCAAAACTATGGCTACACCTTC. Encoded protein: CASSRNQNYGYTF. The whole variable domain, filled in from reference TRBV5-4 and TRBJ1-2, reads ETGVTQSPTHLIKTRGQQVTLRCSSQSGHNTVSWYQQALGQGPQFIFQYYREEENGRGNFPPRFSGLQFPNYSSELNVNALELDDSALYLCASSRNQNYGYTFGSGTRLTVV.

This chain uses TRBV29-1 with TRBJ2-3, with D perhaps TRBD1 (6 bases). The ends were cut back, 6 bases at V and 0 bases at J, with 7 bases in the middle. From germline, CDR1 is SQVTM and CDR2 ANQGSEA. The CDR3 runs 12 residues. The DNA of the CDR3 is TGCAGCGTCGGACAGAGCACAGATACGCAGTATTTT. Translating gives CSVGQSTDTQYF.

Turning to this clone: Other DNA sequences in this sample translate to the same CDR3. The J gene is TRBJ2-7, the V gene TRBV12-3 or TRBV12-4; 9 bases fit TRBD1. After removal of 3 bases from V and 3 bases from J, the junction contained 0 bases not matched to a gene. The CDR3 extends over 13 amino acids. The CDR3 DNA reads as TGTGCCAGCAGTTTGGGACAGGGCTACGAGCAGTACTTC. This codes for CASSLGQGYEQYF.